A selection of T cell receptor beta chains follows, all from one sample in a study of response to subunit inactivated influenza vaccine. TCRdb re-derived calls from the RT-PCR reads in MiXCR, one entry per CDR3 protein. This table holds about 700,000 distinct CDR3 sequences, roughly 13% found once. Sequencing used PBMCs from blood, obtained about 14 days before vaccination. These receptors all come from a man aged 50 to 59 who received an inactivated influenza vaccine. Each CDR3 is given with its conserved first and last residue. D genes are given only for firm matches. Some rows have no size entry. The others give once, few or many, or a class for an expanded clone.

D: TRBD2; size: -; V: TRBV4-2; J: TRBJ2-1; DNA: TGTGCCAGCAGCCAAGTCGTACTAGCGGGAGTGCGCGATGAGCAGTTCTTC; CDR3: CASSQVVLAGVRDEQFF
D: -; size: -; V: TRBV20-1; J: TRBJ2-4; DNA: TGCAGTGCTGCCCCACAGGCAAACATTCAGTACTTC; CDR3: CSAAPQANIQYF
D: -; size: few; V: TRBV6-1; J: TRBJ1-2; DNA: TGTGCCAGCAGTGAAGCGTTTGGTGGCCGAAACTATGGCTACACCTTC; CDR3: CASSEAFGGRNYGYTF
D: TRBD2; size: many; V: TRBV5-1; J: TRBJ2-3; DNA: TGCGCCAGCAGCTCGGGTAGCGGGACGGGGGATACGCAGTATTTT; CDR3: CASSSGSGTGDTQYF
D: TRBD2; size: -; V: TRBV4-3; J: TRBJ2-1; DNA: TGCGCCAGCAGCCAAGATAGAAATGGGGCGGGAGTCTCCTACAATGAGCAGTTCTTC; CDR3: CASSQDRNGAGVSYNEQFF
D: TRBD1; size: many; V: TRBV4-3; J: TRBJ1-1; DNA: TGCGCCAGCAGCCGTGAGACAGGGGACACTGAAGCTTTCTTT; CDR3: CASSRETGDTEAFF
D: -; size: few; V: TRBV9; J: TRBJ1-4; DNA: TGTGCCAGCAGCTCTACAGGGTTCGTTAATGAAAAACTGTTTTTT; CDR3: CASSSTGFVNEKLFF
D: TRBD2; size: few; V: TRBV10-3; J: TRBJ2-3; DNA: TGTGCCATCAGTGATGGGACTAGCGGGAGCCCAGATACGCAGTATTTT; CDR3: CAISDGTSGSPDTQYF
D: TRBD1; size: -; V: TRBV12-3/TRBV12-4; J: TRBJ2-7; DNA: TGTGCCAGCACCGCTCCCGGACAGGGGGCTCGCGAGCAGTACTTC; CDR3: CASTAPGQGAREQYF
D: -; size: -; V: TRBV7-2; J: TRBJ2-7; DNA: TGTGCCAGCAATCCGCAGTTTGGGGCGGGCGAGCAGTACTTC; CDR3: CASNPQFGAGEQYF
D: -; size: few; V: TRBV30; J: TRBJ1-2; DNA: TGTGCCTGGAGTGTACTTGAAGCGGGCTATGGCTACACCTTC; CDR3: CAWSVLEAGYGYTF
D: -; size: -; V: TRBV28; J: TRBJ2-1; DNA: TGTGCCAGCAGTTTGGTTCTCCGGGGGGCGCAGGTAAAAGAGCAGTTCTTC; CDR3: CASSLVLRGAQVKEQFF
D: -; size: many; V: TRBV10-2; J: TRBJ2-7; DNA: TGCGCCAGCAGTGGGCTTTTAGCAGGCGAGCAGTACTTC; CDR3: CASSGLLAGEQYF
D: -; size: many; V: TRBV29-1; J: TRBJ2-1; DNA: TGCAGCGTTGAAAAGGGGCAGGGGTGGGGTGAGCAGTTCTTC; CDR3: CSVEKGQGWGEQFF
D: TRBD2; size: -; V: TRBV7-8; J: TRBJ2-2; DNA: TGTGCCAGCAGCTTATCTAGCGGGAGGACCGGGGAGCTGTTTTTT; CDR3: CASSLSSGRTGELFF
D: -; size: many; V: TRBV5-1; J: TRBJ2-1; DNA: TGCGCCAGCAGCCCCCGGGGTAGCGGCTACAATGAGCAGTTCTTC; CDR3: CASSPRGSGYNEQFF
D: TRBD1; size: once; V: TRBV27; J: TRBJ1-2; DNA: TGTGCCAGCAGTCTCCAAGCGGACAGGGGCTTTTATGGCTACACCTTC; CDR3: CASSLQADRGFYGYTF
D: TRBD1; size: few; V: TRBV12-3/TRBV12-4; J: TRBJ1-4; DNA: TGTGCCAGCAGTAGTAACAGGGGAGGAGAAAAACTGTTTTTT; CDR3: CASSSNRGGEKLFF
D: -; size: many; V: TRBV7-9; J: TRBJ2-3; DNA: TGTGCCAGCAGCTTCGAGGATACGCAGTATTTT; CDR3: CASSFEDTQYF
D: TRBD2; size: -; V: TRBV19; J: TRBJ2-3; DNA: TGTGCCAGTAGTATAGTTCCGGGGGGGCCGGCCGATACGCAGTATTTT; CDR3: CASSIVPGGPADTQYF
D: -; size: -; V: TRBV7-9; J: TRBJ1-6; DNA: TGTGCCAGCAGCTTCTGGGGTACTAATTCACCCCTCCACTTT; CDR3: CASSFWGTNSPLHF
D: -; size: -; V: TRBV27; J: TRBJ1-6; DNA: TGTGCCAGCAGTTCGGAGGTCCGGGGACATTCACCCCTCCACTTT; CDR3: CASSSEVRGHSPLHF
D: TRBD2; size: many; V: TRBV6-2/TRBV6-3; J: TRBJ2-1; DNA: TGTGCCAGCAGTGTGGGACTAGCGGGAATTAGAGGCAATGAGCAGTTCTTC; CDR3: CASSVGLAGIRGNEQFF
D: TRBD2; size: -; V: TRBV10-3; J: TRBJ2-1; DNA: TGTGCCATCAGTGAGTTCGGGACTAGCGGGAGCAATGAGCAGTTCTTC; CDR3: CAISEFGTSGSNEQFF
D: TRBD2; size: -; V: TRBV7-2; J: TRBJ2-2; DNA: TGTGCCAGCAGCTTACGCCAACTCTCTAGCGGGGGTAACACCGGGGAGCTGTTTTTT; CDR3: CASSLRQLSSGGNTGELFF
D: -; size: -; V: TRBV6-5; J: TRBJ2-7; DNA: TGTGCCAGCAGTTACTATGTAGGTAGCTCCTACGAGCAGTACTTC; CDR3: CASSYYVGSSYEQYF
D: TRBD1; size: -; V: TRBV28; J: TRBJ1-1; DNA: TGTGCCAGCAACAAGGGACAGACGAACACTGAAGCTTTCTTT; CDR3: CASNKGQTNTEAFF
D: TRBD2; size: -; V: TRBV10-3; J: TRBJ2-7; DNA: TGTGCCACAGCCCGGGGGACTAGCGGGGGTAGCACCGAGCAGTACTTC; CDR3: CATARGTSGGSTEQYF
D: -; size: -; V: TRBV7-2; J: TRBJ1-2; DNA: TGTGCCAGCAGCTTAAATAACAGGGTCGGCTACACCTTC; CDR3: CASSLNNRVGYTF
D: -; size: -; V: TRBV7-2; J: TRBJ1-2; DNA: TGTGCCAGCAGCCCTCGACAGCAAGCTAACTATGGCTACACCTTC; CDR3: CASSPRQQANYGYTF
D: -; size: -; V: TRBV6-2/TRBV6-3; J: TRBJ2-3; DNA: TGTGCCAGCAATGATAGAGCAGATACGCAGTATTTT; CDR3: CASNDRADTQYF
D: TRBD2; size: -; V: TRBV4-3; J: TRBJ2-2; DNA: TGCGCCAGCAGCCAAGATATAGCGGGAGGGCCGGTCGCCGGGGAGCTGTTTTTT; CDR3: CASSQDIAGGPVAGELFF
D: TRBD1; size: few; V: TRBV14; J: TRBJ1-4; DNA: TGTGCCAGCAGCCTGAGGGGGCAGGTTAATGAAAAACTGTTTTTT; CDR3: CASSLRGQVNEKLFF
D: -; size: -; V: TRBV29-1; J: TRBJ1-1; DNA: TGCAGCGTGGCAGGGTGGGGTGAAGCTTTCTTT; CDR3: CSVAGWGEAFF
D: TRBD2; size: few; V: TRBV24-1; J: TRBJ2-1; DNA: TGTGCCACCAGTTCCAATCTGGGACTAGCGGGATACAATGAGCAGTTCTTC; CDR3: CATSSNLGLAGYNEQFF
D: TRBD1; size: few; V: TRBV12-3/TRBV12-4; J: TRBJ2-6; DNA: TGTGCCAGCAGACTTACAGGGGGCGCGAAAGGGGCCAACGTCCTGACTTTC; CDR3: CASRLTGGAKGANVLTF
D: -; size: few; V: TRBV6-2/TRBV6-3; J: TRBJ1-2; DNA: TGTGCCAGCAGTTTGTATAACTATGGCTACACCTTC; CDR3: CASSLYNYGYTF
D: TRBD2; size: few; V: TRBV9; J: TRBJ2-1; DNA: TGTGCCAGCAGCGTAGCTCTAGCGGGAGAGTTAAATGAGCAGTTCTTC; CDR3: CASSVALAGELNEQFF
D: TRBD2; size: few; V: TRBV7-9; J: TRBJ2-4; DNA: TGTGCCAGCAGCTTAGCCTTAAATAGCGGGGGCTCAAACATTCAGTACTTC; CDR3: CASSLALNSGGSNIQYF
D: -; size: -; V: TRBV28; J: TRBJ1-5; DNA: TGTGCCAGCAGTTTGGTCCCCAATAGCAATCAGCCCCAGCATTTT; CDR3: CASSLVPNSNQPQHF
D: TRBD2; size: few; V: TRBV6-5; J: TRBJ2-2; DNA: TGTGCCAGCAGTTACGCGGCTAGCGGGAGCGGTTACACCGGGGAGCTGTTTTTT; CDR3: CASSYAASGSGYTGELFF
D: -; size: -; V: TRBV20-1; J: TRBJ2-3; DNA: TGCAGTGCCCCGGACTATCCTAGGACAGATACGCAGTATTTT; CDR3: CSAPDYPRTDTQYF
D: TRBD1; size: -; V: TRBV10-3; J: TRBJ1-5; DNA: TGTGCCATCGGCGGACAGGGCTACAATGAGCCCCAGCATTTT; CDR3: CAIGGQGYNEPQHF
D: TRBD2; size: many; V: TRBV6-2/TRBV6-3; J: TRBJ2-1; DNA: TGTGCCAGCAGTTCCCTAGCGGGATACAATGAGCAGTTCTTC; CDR3: CASSSLAGYNEQFF
D: TRBD1; size: few; V: TRBV2; J: TRBJ1-5; DNA: TGTGCCAGCAGTTTAACAGGGGGCCAGCAGCCCCAGCATTTT; CDR3: CASSLTGGQQPQHF
D: -; size: few; V: TRBV14; J: TRBJ2-7; DNA: TGTGCCAGCAGCCGGAAGAGGTTAGCAACCCCGGACTCCTACGAGCAGTACTTC; CDR3: CASSRKRLATPDSYEQYF
D: TRBD2; size: -; V: TRBV6-1; J: TRBJ2-5; DNA: TGTGCCAGCAGGAGACTAGCGTTTGGCCAAGAGACCCAGTACTTC; CDR3: CASRRLAFGQETQYF
D: -; size: few; V: TRBV7-8; J: TRBJ1-2; DNA: TGTGCCAGCAGCCCTGAACCGGGACCCGGCTACACCTTC; CDR3: CASSPEPGPGYTF
D: -; size: -; V: TRBV5-5; J: TRBJ2-7; DNA: TGTGCCAGCAGCTTAACGGACAAGGCGACCTACGAGCAGTACTTC; CDR3: CASSLTDKATYEQYF
D: -; size: -; V: TRBV27; J: TRBJ2-7; DNA: TGTGCCAGCAGTCCCATCAAGGGCGAGCAGTACTTC; CDR3: CASSPIKGEQYF
D: -; size: -; V: TRBV19; J: TRBJ2-7; DNA: TGTGCCAGTAGTAAAACACTAGAAATTGGCGAGCAGTACTTC; CDR3: CASSKTLEIGEQYF
D: -; size: -; V: TRBV18; J: TRBJ2-7; DNA: TGTGCCAGCTCAAAAACAGAAGTCTACGAGCAGTACTTC; CDR3: CASSKTEVYEQYF
D: TRBD1; size: few; V: TRBV12-3/TRBV12-4; J: TRBJ2-1; DNA: TGTGCCAGCATCATCTTCGGGGACAGGGCCGGAGGTGAGCAGTTCTTC; CDR3: CASIIFGDRAGGEQFF